This T cell receptor beta chain stems from a study of blood T cell repertoires in COVID-19. Patients at the Seattle site were enrolled during active infection and followed longitudinally. Produced via immunoSEQ multiplex PCR; TCRdb's table is partial and in-frame only. The sample contains around 220,000 clones, around four fifths of which appear only once. This CDR3 region has 11 residues. Trimming cost V 10 bases and J 3 bases; bases outside gene matches: 3. Germline CDR1 reads MDHEN; CDR2 reads SYDVKM. The TCR originated in an elderly woman with COVID-19, enrolled during active disease. Sequenced material: peripheral blood. The chain carries TRBV28 and TRBJ2-7; 7 bases align to TRBD1. CDR3: CAIAGGYEQYF. DNA for the CDR3: TGTGCCATCGCAGGGGGCTACGAGCAGTACTTC.